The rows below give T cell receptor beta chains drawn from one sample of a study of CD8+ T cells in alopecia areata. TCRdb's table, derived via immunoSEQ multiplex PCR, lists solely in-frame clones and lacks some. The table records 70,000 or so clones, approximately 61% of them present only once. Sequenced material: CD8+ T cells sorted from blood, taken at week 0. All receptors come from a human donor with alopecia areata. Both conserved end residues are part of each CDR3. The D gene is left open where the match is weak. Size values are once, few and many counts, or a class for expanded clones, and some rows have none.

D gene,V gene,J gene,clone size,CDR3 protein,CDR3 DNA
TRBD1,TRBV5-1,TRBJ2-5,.,CASSSGTGQETQYF,TGCGCCAGCAGCTCCGGGACAGGTCAAGAGACCCAGTACTTC
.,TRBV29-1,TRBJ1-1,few,CSVQGRGGTEAFF,TGCAGCGTTCAGGGGCGCGGGGGCACTGAAGCTTTCTTT
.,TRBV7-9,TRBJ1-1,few,CASSTRGALMNTEAFF,TGTGCCAGCAGCACCAGGGGAGCTCTCATGAACACTGAAGCTTTCTTT
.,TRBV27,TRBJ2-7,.,CASSLGLHYEQYF,TGTGCCAGCAGTTTAGGACTCCACTACGAGCAGTACTTC
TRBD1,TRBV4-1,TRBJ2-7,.,CASSQGFRDRGLLGEQYF,TGCGCCAGCAGCCAGGGATTCCGGGACAGGGGACTATTAGGGGAGCAGTACTTC
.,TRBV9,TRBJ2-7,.,CASSVDRDVSYEQYF,TGTGCCAGCAGCGTAGACAGGGACGTCTCCTACGAGCAGTACTTC
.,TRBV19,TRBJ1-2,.,CASSITVAGRLYPNYGYTF,TGTGCCAGTAGTATCACTGTGGCAGGGCGCCTTTATCCTAACTATGGCTACACCTTC
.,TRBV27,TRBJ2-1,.,CASSRGSSYNEQFF,TGTGCCAGCAGTAGGGGAAGCTCCTACAATGAGCAGTTCTTC
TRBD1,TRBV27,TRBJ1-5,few,CASSLTGYNQPQHF,TGTGCCAGCAGCCTGACAGGGTATAATCAGCCCCAGCATTTT
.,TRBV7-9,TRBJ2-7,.,CASSFSYEQYF,TGTGCCAGCAGCTTTTCCTACGAGCAGTACTTC
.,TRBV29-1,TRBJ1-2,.,CSVDSGQGGIFPYGYTF,TGCAGCGTTGATAGCGGGCAGGGAGGGATCTTCCCCTATGGCTACACCTTC
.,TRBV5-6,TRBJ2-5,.,CASSLVDGQETQYF,TGTGCCAGCAGCTTGGTGGATGGGCAAGAGACCCAGTACTTC
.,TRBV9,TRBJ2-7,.,CASSGPTYEQYF,TGTGCCAGCAGCGGGCCTACGTACGAGCAGTACTTC
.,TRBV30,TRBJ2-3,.,CAWNVASDTQYF,TGTGCCTGGAATGTGGCCTCAGATACGCAGTATTTT
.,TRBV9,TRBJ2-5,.,CASSPGEEETQYF,TGTGCCAGCAGCCCTGGGGAGGAAGAGACCCAGTACTTC
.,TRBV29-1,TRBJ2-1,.,CSVVTAYNEQFF,TGCAGCGTTGTGACGGCCTACAATGAGCAGTTCTTC
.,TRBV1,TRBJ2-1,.,CTSSQEDPCSYNEQFF,TGCACCAGCAGCCAAGAGGACCCGTGCTCCTACAATGAGCAGTTCTTC
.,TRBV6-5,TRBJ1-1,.,CASSLGPNTEAFF,TGTGCCAGCAGTTTGGGCCCGAACACTGAAGCTTTCTTT
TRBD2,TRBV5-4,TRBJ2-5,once,CASSLDVGRALETQYF,TGTGCCAGCAGCTTGGATGTCGGGAGGGCCTTAGAGACCCAGTACTTC
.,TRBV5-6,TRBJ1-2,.,CASGRGADIF,TGTGCCAGCGGCCGGGGGGCCGACATCTTC